This T cell receptor (beta chain) was observed in a study of radiotherapy plus CTLA-4 blockade in lung cancer. Study results and caveats: Expansion in blood of tumor-derived TCR clones was seen after radiotherapy plus ipilimumab.

The CDR3 runs 14 residues. The germline CDR1 and CDR2 sequences are SGHRS and YFSETQ. Trimming shortened V by 1 base and J by 0 bases, and 7 bases separated the two germline ends. TCRdb keeps only in-frame clones here, not all; method: immunoSEQ multiplex PCR. Among about 120,000 clones listed, roughly 74% were seen once. CTLA-4 blockade using ipilimumab, together with focal radiation, was received by patients with chemo-refractory metastatic non-small-cell lung cancer. Remarks on this clone: Its cognate antigen is unknown.

V and J are TRBV5-1 and TRBJ1-1; D remains unclear. The receptor's source is a human donor with non-small cell lung cancer who had a partial response to radiotherapy plus ipilimumab. Material: peripheral blood, obtained from a patient treated with radiotherapy plus ipilimumab. The CDR3 region is CASSLNTMNTEAFF. DNA for the CDR3: TGCGCCAGCAGCTTGAACACCATGAACACTGAAGCTTTCTTT.